The clone carrying this TCR beta chain turned up a few times. Generated by immunoSEQ multiplex PCR, the TCRdb table keeps only in-frame clones and is missing some. Among hundreds of thousands of clones listed, roughly 88% were seen once. The data stem from a study of shared T cell receptors in the human thymus. These data were also filed under a second study, of human thymus T cells. From that second work: Donor material was obtained from healthy Finnish infants undergoing corrective surgery for congenital heart defects. The source of the thymus tissue was resections taken during corrective heart surgery. Gene usage (both V and J) appeared biased in thymic and blood repertoires. Unrelated individuals were reported by related research to share highly overlapping thymic repertoires.

Source material: thymocytes. The sequence was obtained from a boy under two years old with a congenital heart defect.

CDR3 region: CASSCALRSGSYNEQFF. DNA of the CDR3: TGTGCCAGCAGCTGCGCCTTGAGAAGCGGGAGTTACAATGAGCAGTTCTTC. The rearrangement uses TRBV7-8 and TRBJ2-1; TRBD2 matches at 8 bases. With 4 bases clipped from V and 4 bases from J, the junction kept 12 bases outside the gene matches. The CDR3 contains 17 residues. CDR1 and CDR2 (germline): SGHVS, FQNEAQ. Based on the CDR3 plus reference TRBV7-8 and TRBJ2-1, the full variable domain is GAGVSQSPRYKVAKRGQDVALRCDPISGHVSLFWYQQALGQGPEFLTYFQNEAQLDKSGLPSDRFFAERPEGSVSTLKIQRTQQEDSAVYLCASSCALRSGSYNEQFFGPGTRLTVL.